The next 5 T cell receptor beta chains were all read from a single sample in a study of T-cell reconstitution after alpha-beta-depleted transplantation in children. Molecular barcoding with unique molecular identifiers was used for the TCRbeta library. In TCRdb, the PCR reads were re-called with MiXCR into one record per CDR3 protein. The sample holds 110,000 or so distinct CDR3 sequences, about 6% seen once. The specimen was PBMCs, mostly from graft donor cells, collected 360 days after TCRalphabeta/CD19-depleted stem cell transplant. All receptors derive from a male patient between 2 and 9 years old who had a stem cell transplant for acute lymphoblastic leukemia, so the T cells may come from the graft donor.

This clonotype was counted at least ten times. The rearrangement links TRBV29-1 to TRBJ2-1, with 12 bases matching TRBD2. Germline V gene sequence: CDR1 SQVTM, CDR2 ANQGSEA. V was clipped by 4 bases and J by 2 bases; unmatched bases: 9. The length of the CDR3 is 17 residues. CDR3 protein: CSVAGLAGGSPYNEQFF. The CDR3 DNA sequence: TGCAGCGTTGCAGGGCTAGCGGGAGGGAGCCCCTACAATGAGCAGTTCTTC.

This clonotype was found a few times. The chain carries TRBV20-1 and TRBJ1-1, with D perhaps matching TRBD1 (5 bases). Trimming left V 0 bases short and J 0 bases short, with 8 bases between. The CDR3 length is 14 residues. CDR1 is DFQATT, CDR2 SNEGSKA, per germline (reference sequence). The DNA for the CDR3 is TGCAGTGCTAGAGATGGGGGTATGAACACTGAAGCTTTCTTT. This sequence encodes CSARDGGMNTEAFF.

The chain links TRBV6-2 or TRBV6-3 to TRBJ1-1; D is undetermined. Between the trimmed V and J ends, which lost 0 bases and 3 bases, there was a span of 14 bases. The length of the CDR3 is 16 residues. Germline V gene sequence: CDR1 MNHEY, CDR2 SVGEGT. The CDR3 protein is CASSYSRREGYTEAFF. The CDR3 DNA follows: TGTGCCAGCAGTTACTCGAGGAGGGAAGGGTACACTGAAGCTTTCTTT.

This clonotype appeared a single time. The V call is TRBV2, the J call TRBJ1-2; D gene unclear. Between the trimmed V and J ends, which lost 10 bases and 4 bases, there was a span of 13 bases. Germline V lookup: CDR1 SNHLY, CDR2 FYNNEI. This CDR3 has 12 amino acids. This CDR3 is CATFSRSYGYTF. CDR3 nucleotide sequence: TGTGCCACATTTAGTCGCAGCTATGGCTACACCTTC.

To note about this clonotype: This could be a read error, since a much larger clone is one nucleotide away. This chain links TRBV2 with TRBJ2-1; tentatively, D is TRBD2 (5 bases). Germline loops: CDR1 SNHLY, CDR2 FYNNEI. The CDR3 is made up of 12 amino acids. CDR3 loop: CASEAEYNDQFF. CDR3 bases: TGTGCCAGCGAAGCGGAGTACAATGACCAGTTCTTC.